This TCR beta chain was identified during a study of OX40 agonist ivuxolimab in advanced cancers. The CDR3 has 14 amino acids. Germline assignment: CDR1 MDHEN and CDR2 SYDVKM. V lost 8 bases to trimming and J lost 10 bases, with 20 bases between them. Sequenced by immunoSEQ multiplex PCR; TCRdb stores in-frame clones only, minus some. The sample holds approximately 64,000 clones, roughly 86% seen once. This sequence originates from an adult with an advanced solid tumor such as melanoma, head and neck, liver or kidney cancer. The specimen was CD4+ or CD8+ T cells sorted from blood, collected in a trial of the OX40 agonist ivuxolimab. J is TRBJ1-4 and V is TRBV28; D might be TRBD1 (5 bases). Here the CDR3 DNA reads TGTGCCAGCTGGGGCAGGGCCGAAGATGTAAAACTGTTTTTT. This codes for CASWGRAEDVKLFF.